Below are 13 T cell receptor beta chains sequenced from a single sample in a study of shared clonotypes between healthy human individuals. The table came from immunoSEQ multiplex PCR; TCRdb's copy has only in-frame clones and leaves some out. This sample yields approximately 99,000 clones, of which around 68% are seen a single time; about 25% belongs to the top ten. The sample comprised memory CD8+ T cells sorted from blood. Subset specified: CD45RO+ cells pooled with CCR7-negative TemRA cells. The receptors were gathered from a woman aged 25 to 39 in good health.

The chain links TRBV9 to TRBJ1-1, with 8 bases matching TRBD1. This CDR3 is 16 amino acids long. CDR1 SGDLS and CDR2 YYNGEE come from the germline V gene. Unmatched junction bases numbered 4, after V lost 0 bases and J lost 0 bases. The CDR3 region is CASSVGQGALNTEAFF. The CDR3, as DNA: TGTGCCAGCAGCGTAGGCCAGGGGGCTTTGAACACTGAAGCTTTCTTT.

The rearrangement joins TRBV29-1 to TRBJ2-1, with 7 positions matching TRBD1. The CDR3 is made up of 13 amino acids. CDR1 is SQVTM and CDR2 is ANQGSEA in the germline V gene. Losses at the gene ends were 7 bases for V and 2 bases for J; bases not matched to a gene: 5. Here the CDR3 DNA reads TGCAGCGCACGGGACAGCACCTACAATGAGCAGTTCTTC. Translated, it gives CSARDSTYNEQFF.

This rearrangement joins TRBV19 to TRBJ2-2; D gene ambiguous. The germline V and J ends were trimmed by 0 bases and 4 bases, with 9 bases remaining between them. The CDR3 is 15 amino acids. Germline V gene sequence: CDR1 LNHDA, CDR2 SQIVND (reference sequence). The CDR3 protein is CASSIDDLITGELFF. The CDR3 DNA reads as TGTGCCAGTAGTATAGATGACCTGATCACCGGGGAGCTGTTTTTT.

The genes are TRBV6-1 and TRBJ1-1, with unresolved D. This CDR3 contains 14 residues. Trimming took off 1 base at V and 7 bases at J, with 13 bases between the two ends. Germline CDR1 reads MNHNS; CDR2 reads SASEGT. The CDR3: CASSEDSPSLEAFF. The DNA of the CDR3 is TGTGCCAGCAGTGAAGATTCCCCAAGCCTTGAAGCTTTCTTT.

This chain uses TRBV2 with TRBJ2-3; 7 nucleotides agree with TRBD2. Trimming took 10 bases from V and 6 from J; bases not matched to a gene: 13. There are 14 residues in the CDR3. Germline V gene sequence: CDR1 SNHLY, CDR2 FYNNEI. The CDR3 here is CATRAETSPDTQYF. CDR3 in DNA: TGTGCCACCCGGGCAGAGACTAGCCCGGATACGCAGTATTTT.

The V and J genes are TRBV6-5 and TRBJ2-7, with D unclear. The CDR3 contains 15 residues. With 0 bases removed from V and 4 bases from J, the gap between germline ends came to 13 bases. The germline CDR1 and CDR2 sequences are MNHEY and SVGAGI. CDR3 bases: TGTGCCAGCAGTTACTCGGAACGGCCTGAGTACGAGCAGTACTTC. It codes for CASSYSERPEYEQYF.

V is TRBV27 and J is TRBJ1-1, with D hard to call. With 4 bases removed from V and 1 base from J, the gap between germline ends came to 10 bases. Germline values: CDR1 MNHEY, CDR2 SMNVEV (reference sequence). The CDR3 contains 14 residues. The CDR3 bases are TGTGCCAGCAGTTACCGGGCGGGGAACACTGAAGCTTTCTTT. Translated: CASSYRAGNTEAFF.

V usage is TRBV29-1 and J usage is TRBJ2-7; 11 nucleotides match TRBD2. In germline, CDR1 is SQVTM, CDR2 ANQGSEA. CDR3 length equals 16 residues. Losses at the gene ends were 2 bases for V and 0 bases for J; bases not matched to a gene: 6. The CDR3: CSVERLAGIFSYEQYF. Here the CDR3 DNA reads TGCAGCGTTGAACGACTAGCGGGAATATTCTCCTACGAGCAGTACTTC.

The J gene is TRBJ2-7, the V gene TRBV6-1; 14 bases fit TRBD2. This CDR3 has 16 amino acids. J was trimmed by 3 bases and V by 2 bases; bases with no gene match: 3. Germline V lookup: CDR1 MNHNS, CDR2 SASEGT. CDR3: CASSENGLAGGYEQYF. The CDR3, as DNA: TGTGCCAGCAGTGAAAACGGACTAGCGGGAGGCTACGAGCAGTACTTC.

Turning to this clone: The same CDR3 also results from other DNA sequences found in this sample. V gene TRBV29-1 combines with J gene TRBJ1-1, with a possible D match to TRBD1 (6 bases). CDR3 length: 12 amino acids. Germline assignment: CDR1 SQVTM and CDR2 ANQGSEA. Trimming removed 4 bases at V and 4 bases at J, with 10 bases between. For the CDR3, the DNA is TGCAGCGTTGTCCCCAGGGGCACTGAAGCTTTCTTT. The encoded protein is CSVVPRGTEAFF.

This chain joins TRBV27 and TRBJ2-2; 11 bases agree with TRBD2. The CDR3 loop spans 15 amino acids. The V gene's germline CDR1 is MNHEY and CDR2 SMNVEV (reference sequence). J gave up 4 bases and V 7 bases, and 5 bases lay outside the gene matches. CDR3 nucleotides: TGTGCCAGCACCAGGGGACTAGCGGCCACCGGGGAGCTGTTTTTT. Translation: CASTRGLAATGELFF.

This clone was observed a handful of times. J is TRBJ2-7 and V is TRBV27, with a weak D call TRBD2 (5 bases). This CDR3 is 14 amino acids long. V lost 5 bases and J lost 7, with 18 bases in between. CDR1 and CDR2 (germline): MNHEY, SMNVEV (reference sequence). The chain's CDR3 is CASSPRTLPWEQYF. The CDR3 bases are TGTGCCAGCAGTCCCAGGACTCTCCCCTGGGAGCAGTACTTC.

The rearrangement links TRBV2 to TRBJ2-7, with D possibly TRBD1 on 6 matching bases. Trimming left V 6 bases short and J 5 bases short, with 17 bases between. The CDR3 covers 14 residues. CDR1 SNHLY and CDR2 FYNNEI come from the germline V gene. CDR3 DNA sequence: TGTGCCAGCAGCAGGGACAATGGGGCCCACGAGCAGTACTTC. As protein: CASSRDNGAHEQYF.